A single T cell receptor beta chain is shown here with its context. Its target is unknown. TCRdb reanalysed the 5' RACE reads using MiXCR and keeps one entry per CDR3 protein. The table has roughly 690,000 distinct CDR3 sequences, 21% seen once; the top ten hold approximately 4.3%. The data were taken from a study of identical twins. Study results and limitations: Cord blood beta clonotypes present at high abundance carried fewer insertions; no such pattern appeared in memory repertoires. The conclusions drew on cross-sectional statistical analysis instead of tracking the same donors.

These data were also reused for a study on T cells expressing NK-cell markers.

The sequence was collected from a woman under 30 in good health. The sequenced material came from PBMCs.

The CDR3 loop is CSAVAGTGFFEQYF. CDR3 DNA: TGCAGTGCTGTGGCCGGGACAGGGTTTTTCGAGCAGTACTTC. The V gene is TRBV20-1, the J gene TRBJ2-7; TRBD1 matches at 9 bases. Germline V gene lookup returns CDR1 DFQATT and CDR2 SNEGSKA (reference sequence). The ends lost 5 bases at V and 6 bases at J; junction bases unmatched: 11. The CDR3 runs 14 residues.